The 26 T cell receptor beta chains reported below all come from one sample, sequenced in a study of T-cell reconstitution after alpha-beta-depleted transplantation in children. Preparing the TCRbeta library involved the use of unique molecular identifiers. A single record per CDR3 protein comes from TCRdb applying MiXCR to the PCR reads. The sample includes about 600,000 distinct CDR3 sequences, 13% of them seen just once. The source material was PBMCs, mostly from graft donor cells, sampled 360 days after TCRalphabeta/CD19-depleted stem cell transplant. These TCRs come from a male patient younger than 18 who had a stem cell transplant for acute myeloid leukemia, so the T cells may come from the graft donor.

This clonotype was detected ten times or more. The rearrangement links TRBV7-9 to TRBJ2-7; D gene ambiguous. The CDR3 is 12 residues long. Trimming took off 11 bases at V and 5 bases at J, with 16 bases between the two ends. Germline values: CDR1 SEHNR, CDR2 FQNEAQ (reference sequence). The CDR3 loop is CAGRINGDEQYF. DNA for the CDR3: TGTGCCGGGCGAATAAACGGTGACGAGCAGTACTTC. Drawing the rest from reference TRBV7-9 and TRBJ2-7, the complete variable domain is DTGVSQNPRHKITKRGQNVTFRCDPISEHNRLYWYRQTLGQGPEFLTYFQNEAQLEKSRLLSDRFSAERPKGSFSTLEIQRTEQGDSAMYLCAGRINGDEQYFGPGTRLTVT.

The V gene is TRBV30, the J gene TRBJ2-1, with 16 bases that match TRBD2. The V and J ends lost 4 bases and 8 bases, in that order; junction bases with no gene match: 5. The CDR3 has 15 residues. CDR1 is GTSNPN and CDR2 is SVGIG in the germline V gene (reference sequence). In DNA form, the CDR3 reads TGTGCCTGGACCCCAGGGACTAGCGGGAGGGATGAGCAGTTCTTC. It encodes CAWTPGTSGRDEQFF.

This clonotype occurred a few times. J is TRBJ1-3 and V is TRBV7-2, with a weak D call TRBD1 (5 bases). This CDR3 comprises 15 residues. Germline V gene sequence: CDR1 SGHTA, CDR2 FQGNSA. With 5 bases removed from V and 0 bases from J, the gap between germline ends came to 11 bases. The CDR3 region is CASSLGTYSGNTIYF. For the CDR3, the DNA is TGTGCCAGCAGCCTAGGGACTTACTCTGGAAACACCATATATTTT.

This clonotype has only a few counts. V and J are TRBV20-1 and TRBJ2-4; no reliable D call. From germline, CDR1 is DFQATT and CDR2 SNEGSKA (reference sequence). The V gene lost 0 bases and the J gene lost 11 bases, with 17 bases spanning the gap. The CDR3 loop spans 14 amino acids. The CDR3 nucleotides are TGCAGTGCTAGAGATCGCGAGTTTCAGAATGTTCAGTACTTC. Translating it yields CSARDREFQNVQYF.

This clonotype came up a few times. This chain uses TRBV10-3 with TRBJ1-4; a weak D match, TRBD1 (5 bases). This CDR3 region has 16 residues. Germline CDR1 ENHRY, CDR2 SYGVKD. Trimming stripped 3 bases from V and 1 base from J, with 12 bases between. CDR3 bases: TGTGCCATCAGTGAAGGACAACCGGGAACTAATGAAAAACTGTTTTTT. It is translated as CAISEGQPGTNEKLFF.

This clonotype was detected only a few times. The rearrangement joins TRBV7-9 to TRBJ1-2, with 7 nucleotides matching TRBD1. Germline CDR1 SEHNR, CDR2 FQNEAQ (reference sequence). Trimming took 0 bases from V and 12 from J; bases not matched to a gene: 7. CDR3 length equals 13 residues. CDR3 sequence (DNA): TGTGCCAGCAGCTTAGCGAGTGAGGGGGCGCACACCTTC. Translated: CASSLASEGAHTF.

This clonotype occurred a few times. CDR3 coding DNA: TGCGCCAGCAGTTACCCCGTAGCGGGGGCGAGCTCCTACGAGCAGTACTTC. It is translated as CASSYPVAGASSYEQYF. The gene calls are TRBV5-1 and TRBJ2-7; 9 bases are shared with TRBD2. Germline V CDR1 and CDR2: SGHRS, YFSETQ. The CDR3 has 17 amino acids. With V trimmed by 5 bases and J by 0 bases, 12 bases remained unmatched.

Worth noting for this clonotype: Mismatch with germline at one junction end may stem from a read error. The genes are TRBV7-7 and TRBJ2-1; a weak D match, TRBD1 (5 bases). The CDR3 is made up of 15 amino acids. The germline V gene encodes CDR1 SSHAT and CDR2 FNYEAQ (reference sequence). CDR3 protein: CASSLADPGANEQFF. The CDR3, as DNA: TGTGCTAGCAGCTTAGCCGACCCTGGGGCCAATGAGCAGTTCTTC.

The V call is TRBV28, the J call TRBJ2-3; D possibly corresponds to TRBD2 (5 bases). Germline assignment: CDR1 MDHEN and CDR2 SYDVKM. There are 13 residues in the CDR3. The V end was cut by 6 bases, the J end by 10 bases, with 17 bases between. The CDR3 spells CASSYTRAWPQYF. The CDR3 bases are TGTGCCAGCAGCTATACTAGGGCCTGGCCGCAGTATTTT.

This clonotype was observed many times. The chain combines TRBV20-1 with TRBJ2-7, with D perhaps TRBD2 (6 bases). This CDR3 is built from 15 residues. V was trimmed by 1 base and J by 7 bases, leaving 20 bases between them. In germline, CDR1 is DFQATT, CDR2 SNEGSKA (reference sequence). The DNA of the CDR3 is TGCAGTGCTAGAGTCGTGGTTGCTAGCGCGCGGGAGCAGTACTTC. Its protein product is CSARVVVASAREQYF.

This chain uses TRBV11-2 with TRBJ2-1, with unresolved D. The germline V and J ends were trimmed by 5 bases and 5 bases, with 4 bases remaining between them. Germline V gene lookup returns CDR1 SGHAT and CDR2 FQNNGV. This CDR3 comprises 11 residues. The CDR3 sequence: CASSDHNEQFF. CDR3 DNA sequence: TGTGCCAGCAGCGACCACAATGAGCAGTTCTTC. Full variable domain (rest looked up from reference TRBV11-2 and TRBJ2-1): EAGVAQSPRYKIIEKRQSVAFWCNPISGHATLYWYQQILGQGPKLLIQFQNNGVVDDSQLPKDRFSAERLKGVDSTLKIQPAKLEDSAVYLCASSDHNEQFFGPGTRLTVL.

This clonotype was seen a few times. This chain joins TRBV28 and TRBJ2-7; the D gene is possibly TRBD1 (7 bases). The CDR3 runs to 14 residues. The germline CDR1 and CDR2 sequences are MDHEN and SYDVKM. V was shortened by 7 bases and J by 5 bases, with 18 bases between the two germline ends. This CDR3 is CASKIPAGGNEQYF. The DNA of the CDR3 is TGTGCCAGCAAAATCCCGGCAGGGGGGAACGAGCAGTACTTC.

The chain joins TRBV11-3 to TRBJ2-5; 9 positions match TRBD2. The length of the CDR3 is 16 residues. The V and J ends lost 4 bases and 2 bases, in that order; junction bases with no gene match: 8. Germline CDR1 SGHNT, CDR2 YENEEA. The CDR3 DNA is TGTGCCAGCAGCTCCCAGACTAGCGGCCCACAAGAGACCCAGTACTTC. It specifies CASSSQTSGPQETQYF. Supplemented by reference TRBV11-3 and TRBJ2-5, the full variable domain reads EAGVVQSPRYKIIEKKQPVAFWCNPISGHNTLYWYLQNLGQGPELLIRYENEEAVDDSQLPKDRFSAERLKGVDSTLKIQPAELGDSAVYLCASSSQTSGPQETQYFGPGTRLLVL.

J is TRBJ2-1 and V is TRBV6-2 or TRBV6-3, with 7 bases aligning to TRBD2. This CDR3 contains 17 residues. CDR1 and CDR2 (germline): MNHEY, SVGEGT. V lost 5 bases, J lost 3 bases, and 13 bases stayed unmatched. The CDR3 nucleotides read TGTGCCAGCAGTCCCCTCCCGGCGGGGGTGCTCTACAATGAGCAGTTCTTC. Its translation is CASSPLPAGVLYNEQFF.

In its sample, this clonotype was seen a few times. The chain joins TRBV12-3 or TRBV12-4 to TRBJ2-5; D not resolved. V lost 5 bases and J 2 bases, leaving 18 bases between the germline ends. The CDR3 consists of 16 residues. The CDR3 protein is CASSPGPRIGQETQYF. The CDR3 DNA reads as TGTGCCAGCAGTCCTGGGCCGAGGATCGGACAAGAGACCCAGTACTTC.

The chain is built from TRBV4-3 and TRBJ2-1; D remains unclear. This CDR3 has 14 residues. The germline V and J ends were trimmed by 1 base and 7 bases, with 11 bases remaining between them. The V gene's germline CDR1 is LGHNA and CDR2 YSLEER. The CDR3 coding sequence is TGCGCCAGCAGCCAAGTTAATTTCGGTAATGAGCAGTTCTTC. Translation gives CASSQVNFGNEQFF.

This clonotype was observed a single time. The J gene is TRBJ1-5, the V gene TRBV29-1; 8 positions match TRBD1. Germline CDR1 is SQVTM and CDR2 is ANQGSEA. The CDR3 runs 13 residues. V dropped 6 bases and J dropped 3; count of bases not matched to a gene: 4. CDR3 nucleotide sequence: TGCAGCGTCTGGACAGGGCCCAATCAGCCCCAGCATTTT. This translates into CSVWTGPNQPQHF. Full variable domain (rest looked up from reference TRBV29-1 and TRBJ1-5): SAVISQKPSRDICQRGTSLTIQCQVDSQVTMMFWYRQQPGQSLTLIATANQGSEATYESGFVIDKFPISRPNLTFSTLTVSNMSPEDSSIYLCSVWTGPNQPQHFGDGTRLSIL.

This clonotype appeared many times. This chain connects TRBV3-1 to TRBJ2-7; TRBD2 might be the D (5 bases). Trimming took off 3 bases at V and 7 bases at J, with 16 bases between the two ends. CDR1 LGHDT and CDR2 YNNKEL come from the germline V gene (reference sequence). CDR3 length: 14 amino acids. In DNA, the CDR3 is TGTGCCAGCAGCCACCCGTGGTATCCGGGGGAGCAGTACTTC. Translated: CASSHPWYPGEQYF.

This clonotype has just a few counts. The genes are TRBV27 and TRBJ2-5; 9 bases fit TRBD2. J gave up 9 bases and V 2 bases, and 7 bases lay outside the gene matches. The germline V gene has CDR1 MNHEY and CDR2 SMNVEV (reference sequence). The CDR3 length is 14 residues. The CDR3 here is CASSLTTSGLAQYF. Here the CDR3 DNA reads TGTGCCAGCAGTTTAACTACTAGCGGGTTGGCCCAGTACTTC.

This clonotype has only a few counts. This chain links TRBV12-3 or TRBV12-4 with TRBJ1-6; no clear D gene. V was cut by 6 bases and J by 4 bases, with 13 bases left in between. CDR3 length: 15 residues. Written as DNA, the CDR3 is TGTGCCAGCAGGCAAACGGTCTTTTATAATTCACCCCTCCACTTT. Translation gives CASRQTVFYNSPLHF.

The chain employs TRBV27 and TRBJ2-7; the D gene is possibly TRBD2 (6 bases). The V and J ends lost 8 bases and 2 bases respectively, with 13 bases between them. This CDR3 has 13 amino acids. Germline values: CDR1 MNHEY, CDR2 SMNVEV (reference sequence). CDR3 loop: CASAPSVAYEQYF. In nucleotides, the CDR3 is TGTGCCAGCGCGCCTAGCGTTGCCTACGAGCAGTACTTC.

The DNA of the CDR3 is TGCGCCAGCAGCTACTCCCGGGCGCAAGATACGCAGTATTTT. Translation gives CASSYSRAQDTQYF. The gene calls are TRBV5-1 and TRBJ2-3, with unresolved D. The V and J ends lost 3 bases and 5 bases respectively, with 13 bases between them. The CDR3 loop spans 14 amino acids. Germline CDR1 is SGHRS and CDR2 is YFSETQ.

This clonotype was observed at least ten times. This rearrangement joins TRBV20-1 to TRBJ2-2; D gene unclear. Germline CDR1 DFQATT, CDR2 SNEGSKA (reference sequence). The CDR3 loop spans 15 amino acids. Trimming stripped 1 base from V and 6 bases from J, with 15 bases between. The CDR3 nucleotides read TGCAGTGCTAGAGCCCCACCTTCATCAGCCGGGGAGCTGTTTTTT. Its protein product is CSARAPPSSAGELFF.

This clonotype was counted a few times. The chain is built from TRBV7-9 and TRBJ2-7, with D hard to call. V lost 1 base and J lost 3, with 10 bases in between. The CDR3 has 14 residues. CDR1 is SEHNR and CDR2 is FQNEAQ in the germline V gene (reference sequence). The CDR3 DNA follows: TGTGCCAGCAGCTTAGAGTACAGAGACTACGAGCAGTACTTC. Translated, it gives CASSLEYRDYEQYF.

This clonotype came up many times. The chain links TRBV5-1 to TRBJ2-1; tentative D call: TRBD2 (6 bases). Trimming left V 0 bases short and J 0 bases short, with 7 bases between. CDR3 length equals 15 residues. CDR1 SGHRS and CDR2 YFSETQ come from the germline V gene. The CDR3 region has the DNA TGCGCCAGCAGCTTGGGGGGGGACTCCTACAATGAGCAGTTCTTC. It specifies CASSLGGDSYNEQFF.

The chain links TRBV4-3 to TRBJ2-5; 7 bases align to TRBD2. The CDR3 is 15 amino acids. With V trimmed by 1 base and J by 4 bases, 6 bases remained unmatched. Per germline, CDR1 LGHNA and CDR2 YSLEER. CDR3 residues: CASSQVRLAAETQYF. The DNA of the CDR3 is TGCGCCAGCAGCCAAGTTAGGCTAGCGGCAGAGACCCAGTACTTC.